What follows are 17 T cell receptor beta chains derived from one specimen sequenced in a study of cytomegalovirus exposure and HLA in healthy donors. The PCR was carried out with 60 Vbeta primers and 13 Jbeta primers. Some clones are missing from TCRdb's copy, which holds only in-frame ones; the method was immunoSEQ multiplex PCR. The table lists over 200,000 clones, 70% of them singletons. The sequencing sample was made of PBMCs. These TCRs come from a man between 35 and 55 years old in good health and CMV-seropositive.

This chain links TRBV2 with TRBJ1-1; D is ambiguous. The CDR3 consists of 14 residues. Germline CDR1 reads SNHLY; CDR2 reads FYNNEI. The V end was cut by 2 bases, the J end by 5 bases, with 12 bases between. CDR3 in DNA: TGTGCCAGCAGTGAAATGCGGGAGACGACTGAAGCTTTCTTT. It is translated as CASSEMRETTEAFF. Filled out from reference TRBV2 and TRBJ1-1, the complete variable domain reads EPEVTQTPSHQVTQMGQEVILRCVPISNHLYFYWYRQILGQKVEFLVSFYNNEISEKSEIFDDQFSVERPDGSNFTLKIRSTKLEDSAMYFCASSEMRETTEAFFGQGTRLTVV.

This clone has more than one count but fewer than ten. The rearrangement uses TRBV2 and TRBJ1-4; a possible D gene is TRBD1 (5 bases). Germline values: CDR1 SNHLY, CDR2 FYNNEI. The CDR3 runs 15 residues. The germline V and J ends were trimmed by 1 base and 4 bases, with 10 bases remaining between them. The CDR3 protein is CASSEVGDLNEKLFF. In DNA, the CDR3 is TGTGCCAGCAGTGAAGTAGGGGATCTTAATGAAAAACTGTTTTTT.

The rearrangement uses TRBV7-9 and TRBJ1-3; a possible D gene is TRBD1 (5 bases). Germline V gene sequence: CDR1 SEHNR, CDR2 FQNEAQ (reference sequence). V was clipped by 6 bases and J by 1 base, with 10 bases between them. This CDR3 comprises 14 residues. DNA of the CDR3: TGTGCCAGCAGGCGGGGACCGTCTGGAAACACCATATATTTT. Translating it yields CASRRGPSGNTIYF.

The sample holds a few counts of this clone. This chain links TRBV7-9 with TRBJ1-2; D possibly corresponds to TRBD1 (5 bases). CDR3 length: 15 amino acids. Looked up from germline, CDR1 is SEHNR and CDR2 is FQNEAQ (reference sequence). V was cut by 2 bases and J by 2 bases, with 12 bases left in between. CDR3 nucleotides: TGTGCCAGCAGCTTATGGGGACTGGAAAACTATGGCTACACCTTC. Amino acid sequence: CASSLWGLENYGYTF.

The chain links TRBV5-1 to TRBJ1-1, with 7 bases that match TRBD1. This CDR3 region has 15 residues. Unmatched junction bases numbered 14, after V lost 7 bases and J lost 5 bases. Per the germline V gene, CDR1 is SGHRS and CDR2 is YFSETQ. The CDR3 reads CASSTGTAKFTEAFF. The CDR3 nucleotides read TGCGCCAGCTCGACCGGGACAGCGAAGTTTACTGAAGCTTTCTTT.

This rearrangement joins TRBV19 to TRBJ1-6, with D unresolved. CDR3 length: 16 amino acids. The germline CDR1 and CDR2 sequences are LNHDA and SQIVND (reference sequence). With 7 bases removed from V and 4 bases from J, the gap between germline ends came to 17 bases. The CDR3 here is CASTDAGRDYNSPLHF. Written as DNA, the CDR3 is TGTGCCAGTACCGATGCGGGGAGGGATTATAATTCACCCCTCCACTTT.

This clone was seen a few times. The chain employs TRBV19 and TRBJ2-5; 7 bases are shared with TRBD1. The CDR3 consists of 14 residues. Unmatched junction bases numbered 13, after V lost 4 bases and J lost 11 bases. The germline gives CDR1 LNHDA, CDR2 SQIVND (reference sequence). The CDR3 DNA is TGTGCCAGTAGTAGTACCGGGACAGCCGGGGAGCAGTACTTC. Translated, it gives CASSSTGTAGEQYF.

The count of this clone is one. This chain uses TRBV5-8 with TRBJ2-1; no firm D call. The CDR3 loop spans 16 amino acids. Trimming pared 0 bases from V and 7 bases from J, leaving 17 bases between. Germline V lookup: CDR1 SGHTS, CDR2 YDEGEE. The CDR3 DNA is TGTGCCAGCAGCTTGGGTCTAGAGCTAGTCCGGAATGAGCAGTTCTTC. This translates into CASSLGLELVRNEQFF. The full variable domain, completed using reference TRBV5-8 and TRBJ2-1, is EAGVTQSPTHLIKTRGQQATLRCSPISGHTSVYWYQQALGLGLQFLLWYDEGEERNRGNFPPRFSGRQFPNYSSELNVNALELEDSALYLCASSLGLELVRNEQFFGPGTRLTVL.

J is TRBJ1-3 and V is TRBV10-1; D remains ambiguous. The CDR3 consists of 14 residues. The germline CDR1 and CDR2 sequences are WNHNN and SYGVQD (reference sequence). V was clipped by 8 bases and J by 0 bases, with 11 bases between them. CDR3 sequence: CASLKRHSGNTIYF. The CDR3 coding sequence is TGCGCCAGCTTGAAGAGGCACTCTGGAAACACCATATATTTT.

The J gene is TRBJ1-4, the V gene TRBV5-4; tentative D call: TRBD1 (5 bases). The CDR3 contains 14 residues. Between the trimmed V and J ends, which lost 3 bases and 8 bases, there was a span of 14 bases. Germline V gene sequence: CDR1 SGHNT, CDR2 YYREEE (reference sequence). In DNA form, the CDR3 reads TGTGCCAGCAGCTCAAGGGGTCTCGGCGAAAAACTGTTTTTT. Encoded protein: CASSSRGLGEKLFF.

This rearrangement joins TRBV6-5 to TRBJ1-6, with D uncertain. Germline V gene lookup returns CDR1 MNHEY and CDR2 SVGAGI. V lost 3 bases, J lost 9 bases, and 6 bases lay in between. The CDR3 extends over 12 amino acids. The CDR3 reads CASSYGSSPLHF. The DNA of the CDR3 is TGTGCCAGCAGTTATGGGAGTTCACCCCTCCACTTT.

This chain joins TRBV18 and TRBJ2-6; D remains unclear. CDR1 and CDR2 from the germline V gene are KGHSH and LQKENI. This CDR3 region has 19 residues. V was pared by 1 base and J by 0 bases, with 16 bases between. This CDR3 reads CASSPLPVRLGSGANVLTF. CDR3 DNA: TGTGCCAGCTCACCACTTCCGGTCAGGTTAGGCTCTGGGGCCAACGTCCTGACTTTC.

This clone was found once. The J gene is TRBJ1-6, the V gene TRBV2, with D perhaps TRBD1 (5 bases). The CDR3 loop spans 15 amino acids. The V gene's germline CDR1 is SNHLY and CDR2 FYNNEI. V was pared by 5 bases and J by 2 bases, with 10 bases between. This CDR3 reads CASSPDSPYNSPLHF. CDR3 nucleotides: TGTGCCAGCAGTCCAGACAGTCCCTATAATTCACCCCTCCACTTT.

The gene calls are TRBV9 and TRBJ2-7, with 9 nucleotides matching TRBD1. Losses at the gene ends were 2 bases for V and 6 bases for J; bases not matched to a gene: 9. The CDR3 spans 15 residues. The V gene's germline CDR1 is SGDLS and CDR2 YYNGEE. The CDR3 reads CASSVYPGQGAEQYF. CDR3 in DNA: TGTGCCAGCAGCGTTTACCCGGGACAGGGAGCCGAGCAGTACTTC.

This chain joins TRBV15 and TRBJ2-7, with 8 bases lining up with TRBD1. Germline CDR1 and CDR2: LNHNV and YYDKDF (reference sequence). The CDR3 contains 13 residues. J lost 3 bases, V lost 6 bases, and 4 bases had no gene match. The CDR3 DNA is TGTGCCACCAGTACTGGGACAGGCTACGAGCAGTACTTC. Its translation: CATSTGTGYEQYF.

V is TRBV28 and J is TRBJ1-2; 8 bases fit TRBD1. V lost 5 bases and J lost 2; bases outside the gene matches: 7. The V gene's germline CDR1 is MDHEN and CDR2 SYDVKM. This CDR3 is built from 15 residues. The CDR3 region has the DNA TGTGCCAGCAGTCCTTACAGGGGGACGAACTATGGCTACACCTTC. This codes for CASSPYRGTNYGYTF.

The CDR3 DNA is TGTGCCAGCAGTCGGGACAGGGCCGCTCGAAACACCATATATTTT. Translated: CASSRDRAARNTIYF. J is TRBJ1-3 and V is TRBV6-5, with TRBD1 matching 9 bases. The CDR3 runs 15 residues. V shed 5 bases, J shed 5 bases, and the junction held 7 bases outside the gene matches. In germline, CDR1 is MNHEY, CDR2 SVGAGI.